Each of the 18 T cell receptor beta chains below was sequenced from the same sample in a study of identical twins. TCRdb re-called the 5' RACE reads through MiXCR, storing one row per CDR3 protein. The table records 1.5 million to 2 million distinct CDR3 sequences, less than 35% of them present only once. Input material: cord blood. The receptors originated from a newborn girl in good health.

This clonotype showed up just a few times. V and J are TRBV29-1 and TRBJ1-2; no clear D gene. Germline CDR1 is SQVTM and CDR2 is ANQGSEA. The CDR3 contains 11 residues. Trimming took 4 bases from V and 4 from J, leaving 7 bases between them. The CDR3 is CSVAAVYGYTF. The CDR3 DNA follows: TGCAGCGTTGCGGCAGTCTATGGCTACACCTTC.

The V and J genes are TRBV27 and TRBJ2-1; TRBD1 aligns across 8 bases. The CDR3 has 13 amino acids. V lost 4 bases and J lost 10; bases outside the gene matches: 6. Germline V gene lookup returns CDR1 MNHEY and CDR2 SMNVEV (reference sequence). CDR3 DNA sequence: TGTGCCAGCAGTTCAACCCGGGACAGGGAGCAGTTCTTC. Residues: CASSSTRDREQFF.

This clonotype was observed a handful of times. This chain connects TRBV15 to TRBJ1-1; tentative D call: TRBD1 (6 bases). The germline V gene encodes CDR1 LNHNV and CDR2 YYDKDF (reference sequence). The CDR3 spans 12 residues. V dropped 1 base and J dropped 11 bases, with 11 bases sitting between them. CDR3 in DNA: TGTGCCACCAGCAGAGCAGGGGAGAGGGCTTTCTTT. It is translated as CATSRAGERAFF.

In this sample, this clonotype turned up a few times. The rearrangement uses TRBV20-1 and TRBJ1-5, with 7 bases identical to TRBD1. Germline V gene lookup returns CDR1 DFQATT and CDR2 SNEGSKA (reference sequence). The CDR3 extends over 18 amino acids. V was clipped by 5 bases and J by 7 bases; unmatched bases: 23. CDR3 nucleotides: TGCAGTGCTCACTTCGTTGACAGGGAAACATTCAACAAGCAGCCCCAGCATTTT. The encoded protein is CSAHFVDRETFNKQPQHF.

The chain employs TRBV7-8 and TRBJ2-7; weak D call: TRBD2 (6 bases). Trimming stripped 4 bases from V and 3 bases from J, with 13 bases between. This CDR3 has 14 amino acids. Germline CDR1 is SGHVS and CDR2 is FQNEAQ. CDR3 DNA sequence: TGTGCCAGCAGCTCCCCGTGGCGGGACTACGAGCAGTACTTC. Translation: CASSSPWRDYEQYF.

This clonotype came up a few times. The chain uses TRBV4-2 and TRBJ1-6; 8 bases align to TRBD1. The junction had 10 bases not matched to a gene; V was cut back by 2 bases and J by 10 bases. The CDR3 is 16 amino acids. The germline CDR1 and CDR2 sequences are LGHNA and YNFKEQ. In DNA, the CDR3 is TGTGCCAGCAGCCAACCTCCAGGGGGCGAAGGATCACCCCTCCACTTT. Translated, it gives CASSQPPGGEGSPLHF.

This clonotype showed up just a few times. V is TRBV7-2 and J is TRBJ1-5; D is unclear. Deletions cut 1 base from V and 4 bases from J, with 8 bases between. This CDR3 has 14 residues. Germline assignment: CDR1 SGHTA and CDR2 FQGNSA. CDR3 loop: CASSLVVKNQPQHF. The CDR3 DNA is TGTGCCAGCAGCTTAGTCGTAAAGAATCAGCCCCAGCATTTT. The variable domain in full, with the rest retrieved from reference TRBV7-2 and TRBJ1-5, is GAGVSQSPSNKVTEKGKDVELRCDPISGHTALYWYRQSLGQGLEFLIYFQGNSAPDKSGLPSDRFSAERTGGSVSTLTIQRTQQEDSAVYLCASSLVVKNQPQHFGDGTRLSIL.

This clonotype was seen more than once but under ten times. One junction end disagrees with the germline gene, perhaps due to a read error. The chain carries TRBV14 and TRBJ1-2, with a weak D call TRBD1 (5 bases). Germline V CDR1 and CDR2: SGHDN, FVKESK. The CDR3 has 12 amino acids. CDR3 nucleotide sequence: TGTGCCGGCAGCACGACAGACTATGGCTACACCTTC. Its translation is CAGSTTDYGYTF.

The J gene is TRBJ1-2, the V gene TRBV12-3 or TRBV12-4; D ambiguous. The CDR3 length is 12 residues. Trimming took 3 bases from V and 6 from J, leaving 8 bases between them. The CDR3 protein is CASSLQRNGYTF. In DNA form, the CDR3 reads TGTGCCAGCAGTTTGCAAAGAAATGGCTACACCTTC.

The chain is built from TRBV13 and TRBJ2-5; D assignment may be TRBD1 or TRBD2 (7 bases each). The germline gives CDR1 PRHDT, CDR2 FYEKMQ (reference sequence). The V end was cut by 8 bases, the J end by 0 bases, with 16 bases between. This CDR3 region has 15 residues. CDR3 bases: TGTGCCAGCTCAGGGGGGGCCCTTCACCAAGAGACCCAGTACTTC. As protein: CASSGGALHQETQYF.

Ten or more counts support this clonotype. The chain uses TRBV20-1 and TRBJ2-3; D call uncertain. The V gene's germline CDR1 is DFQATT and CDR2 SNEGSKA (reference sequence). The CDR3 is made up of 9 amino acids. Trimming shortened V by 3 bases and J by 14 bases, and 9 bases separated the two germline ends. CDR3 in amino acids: CSASASAYF. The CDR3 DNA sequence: TGCAGTGCTAGCGCTAGTGCGTATTTT.

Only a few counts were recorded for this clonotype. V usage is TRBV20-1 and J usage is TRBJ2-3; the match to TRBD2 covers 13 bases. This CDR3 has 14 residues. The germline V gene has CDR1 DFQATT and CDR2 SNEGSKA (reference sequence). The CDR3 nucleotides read TGCAGGGGACTAGCGGGGAGGAGCACAGATACGCAGTATTTT. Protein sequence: CRGLAGRSTDTQYF.

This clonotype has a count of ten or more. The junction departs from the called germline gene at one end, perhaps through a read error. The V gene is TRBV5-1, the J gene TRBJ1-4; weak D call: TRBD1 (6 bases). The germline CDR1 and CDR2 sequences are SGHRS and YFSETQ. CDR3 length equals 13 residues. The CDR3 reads CASSLGTNEKLFF. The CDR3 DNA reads TGTGCCAGCAGCTTAGGGACAAATGAAAAACTGTTTTTT.

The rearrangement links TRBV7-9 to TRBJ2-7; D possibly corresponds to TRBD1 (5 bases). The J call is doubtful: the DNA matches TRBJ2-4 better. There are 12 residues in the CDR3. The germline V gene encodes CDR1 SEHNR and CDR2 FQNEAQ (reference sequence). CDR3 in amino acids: CASSLDGAIQYF. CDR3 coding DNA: TGTGCCAGCAGCCTCGATGGGGCCATTCAGTACTTC.

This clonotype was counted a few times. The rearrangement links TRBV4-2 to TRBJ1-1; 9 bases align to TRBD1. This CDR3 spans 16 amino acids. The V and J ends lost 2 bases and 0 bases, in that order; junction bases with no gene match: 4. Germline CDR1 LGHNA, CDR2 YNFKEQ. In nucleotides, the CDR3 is TGTGCCAGCAGCCAAACAGGGGGCCGGGTGAACACTGAAGCTTTCTTT. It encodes CASSQTGGRVNTEAFF.

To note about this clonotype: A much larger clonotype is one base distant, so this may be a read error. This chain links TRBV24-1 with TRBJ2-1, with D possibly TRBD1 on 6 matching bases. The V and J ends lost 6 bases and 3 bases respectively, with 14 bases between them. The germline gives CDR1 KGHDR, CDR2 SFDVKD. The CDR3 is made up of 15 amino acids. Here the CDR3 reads CATSNPRGGYNEQFF. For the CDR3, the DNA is TGTGCCACCAGTAATCCCAGGGGCGGCTACAATGAGCAGTTCTTC.

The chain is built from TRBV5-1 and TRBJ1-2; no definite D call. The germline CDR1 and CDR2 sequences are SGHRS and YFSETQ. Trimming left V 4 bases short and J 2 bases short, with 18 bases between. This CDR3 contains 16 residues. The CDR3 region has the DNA TGCGCCAGCAGCATCTCGACCGGGATAGCCAACTATGGCTACACCTTC. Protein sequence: CASSISTGIANYGYTF.

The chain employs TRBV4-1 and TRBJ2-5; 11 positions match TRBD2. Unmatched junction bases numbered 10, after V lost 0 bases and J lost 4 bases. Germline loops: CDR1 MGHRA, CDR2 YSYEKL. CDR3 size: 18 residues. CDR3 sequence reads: CASSQDLAGGPYRETQYF. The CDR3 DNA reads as TGCGCCAGCAGCCAAGATCTAGCGGGGGGACCGTACCGAGAGACCCAGTACTTC.